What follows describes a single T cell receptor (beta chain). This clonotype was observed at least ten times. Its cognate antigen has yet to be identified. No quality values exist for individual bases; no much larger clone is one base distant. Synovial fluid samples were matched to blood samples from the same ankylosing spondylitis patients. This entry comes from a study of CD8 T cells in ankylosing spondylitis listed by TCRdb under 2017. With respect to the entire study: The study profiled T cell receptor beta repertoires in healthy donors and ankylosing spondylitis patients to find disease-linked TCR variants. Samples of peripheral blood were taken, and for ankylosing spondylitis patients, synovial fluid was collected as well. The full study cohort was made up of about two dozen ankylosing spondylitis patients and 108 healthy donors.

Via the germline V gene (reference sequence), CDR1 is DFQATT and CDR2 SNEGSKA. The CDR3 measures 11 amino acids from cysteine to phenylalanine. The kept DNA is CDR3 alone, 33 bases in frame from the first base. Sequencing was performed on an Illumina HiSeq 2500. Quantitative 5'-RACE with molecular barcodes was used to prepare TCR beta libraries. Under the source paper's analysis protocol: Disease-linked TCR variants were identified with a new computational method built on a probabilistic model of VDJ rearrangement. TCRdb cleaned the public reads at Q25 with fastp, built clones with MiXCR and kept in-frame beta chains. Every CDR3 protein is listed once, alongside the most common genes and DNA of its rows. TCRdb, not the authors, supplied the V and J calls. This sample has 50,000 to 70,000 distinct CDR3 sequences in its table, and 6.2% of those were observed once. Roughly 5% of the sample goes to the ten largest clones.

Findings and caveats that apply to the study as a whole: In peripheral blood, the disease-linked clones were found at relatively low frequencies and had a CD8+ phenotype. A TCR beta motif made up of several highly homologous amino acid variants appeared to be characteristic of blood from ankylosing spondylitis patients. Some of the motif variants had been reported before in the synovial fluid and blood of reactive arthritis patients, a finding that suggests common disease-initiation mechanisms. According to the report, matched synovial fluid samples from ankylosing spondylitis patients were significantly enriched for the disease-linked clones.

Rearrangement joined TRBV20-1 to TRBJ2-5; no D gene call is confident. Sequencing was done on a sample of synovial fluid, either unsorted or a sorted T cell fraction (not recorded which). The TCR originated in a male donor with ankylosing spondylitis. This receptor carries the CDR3 CGSQHQETQYF. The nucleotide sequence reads TGCGGGTCCCAGCACCAAGAGACCCAGTACTTC.